The TCR beta chain under discussion was sequenced for a study of glioma-infiltrating T cells. Whole-study findings and limits: Gliomas, especially low-grade, showed above-expected tissue-blood divergence; non-neoplastic patients showed below. Only very few CDR3 sequences appeared in both tissue and blood.

This clonotype appeared once. Its antigen is undetermined. The CDR3 ends on some other residue instead of the conserved phenylalanine or tryptophan, so this is likely a read error. Germline lookup yields CDR1 MDHEN and CDR2 SYDVKM. CDR3 size: 16 residues. V lost 6 bases and J 3 bases, leaving 21 bases between the germline ends. TCR alpha and beta CDR3 regions were amplified from RNA using iRepertoire nested multiplex PCR. Tissue mRNA or PBMC total RNA, about 85-400 ng, went into one-step reverse transcription and amplification. One entry per CDR3 protein, called by TCRdb with MiXCR from the multiplex PCR reads. Of 100,000 to 150,000 distinct CDR3 sequences listed, roughly 24% are singletons.

The origin of this receptor is a human donor with low-grade glioma or glioblastoma, undergoing nonglioma brain surgery, or in good health (not recorded which). What was sequenced was glioma tissue, nonneoplastic brain tissue, or PBMCs (not recorded which). The chain employs TRBV28 and TRBJ2-7; tentatively, D is TRBD1 (6 bases). The CDR3 region has the DNA TGTGCCAGCAGCCTTCCTTTGGACAGAAGGATCTACGAGCAGTACTTA. This sequence encodes CASSLPLDRRIYEQYL.